Listed below are T cell receptor beta chains from one sample, sequenced in a study of CD8+ T cells in alopecia areata. Clones were sequenced by immunoSEQ multiplex PCR, and TCRdb holds only the in-frame ones, with some missing. The data hold 140,000 or so clones, with around 51% observed a single time. The specimen comprised CD4+ T cells sorted from blood, sampled at week 0. These receptors were obtained from a human donor with alopecia areata. The CDR3 runs from the conserved cysteine through the conserved F or W. A D gene is named only where the DNA matches it firmly. Rows may omit the clone size; those that give it use once, few, many or a size class.

v_call	j_call	d_call	clone_size	cdr3_aa	cdr3_nt
TRBV7-8	TRBJ2-7	TRBD1	few	CASSKGQGNYEQYF	TGTGCCAGCAGCAAGGGACAGGGAAACTACGAGCAGTACTTC
TRBV9	TRBJ1-2	.	.	CASSVDKGVYGGYTF	TGTGCCAGCAGCGTAGATAAGGGAGTCTATGGTGGCTACACCTTC
TRBV28	TRBJ1-5	TRBD1	.	CASSNPGTGRQPQHF	TGTGCCAGCAGTAATCCCGGGACAGGACGCCAGCCCCAGCATTTT
TRBV7-2	TRBJ2-1	.	.	CASSLGSGTQYNEQFF	TGTGCCAGCAGCTTAGGCTCCGGGACACAGTACAATGAGCAGTTCTTC
TRBV29-1	TRBJ2-1	.	few	CSVEIRNEQFF	TGCAGCGTTGAAATTCGTAATGAGCAGTTCTTC
TRBV30	TRBJ1-5	TRBD1	.	CAWSPPTRGLHQPQHF	TGTGCCTGGAGCCCCCCAACCAGGGGGCTGCATCAGCCCCAGCATTTT
TRBV30	TRBJ2-1	.	few	CAWDRGYQTEYNEQFF	TGTGCCTGGGATAGGGGCTACCAAACCGAATACAATGAGCAGTTCTTC
TRBV4-2	TRBJ2-1	.	few	CASSHFEGRNEQFF	TGTGCCAGCAGCCATTTTGAGGGACGCAATGAGCAGTTCTTC
TRBV7-2	TRBJ1-2	.	.	CASSKSVKGSRYGYTF	TGTGCCAGCAGCAAATCAGTGAAGGGTTCGCGCTATGGCTACACCTTC
TRBV29-1	TRBJ2-6	.	.	CSVESRTLYSGANVLTF	TGCAGCGTTGAAAGCAGGACCCTCTACTCTGGGGCCAACGTCCTGACTTTC
TRBV4-2	TRBJ2-7	.	.	CASSQNLGEQYF	TGTGCCAGCAGCCAAAACCTCGGGGAGCAGTACTTC
TRBV29-1	TRBJ2-7	TRBD2	few	CSVGLAGGYEQYF	TGCAGCGTTGGACTAGCGGGAGGTTACGAGCAGTACTTC
TRBV30	TRBJ1-1	TRBD1	few	CAWSGTGHTEAFF	TGTGCCTGGAGTGGGACAGGGCACACTGAAGCTTTCTTT
TRBV7-7	TRBJ2-2	TRBD2	.	CASSLDGRGTGELFF	TGTGCCAGCAGCTTAGACGGGAGGGGCACCGGGGAGCTGTTTTTT
TRBV30	TRBJ1-5	.	few	CAWSVRRDQPQHF	TGTGCCTGGAGTGTACGGAGGGATCAGCCCCAGCATTTT
TRBV29-1	TRBJ2-1	.	.	CSVEKGMEQFF	TGCAGCGTTGAAAAGGGTATGGAGCAGTTCTTC
TRBV15	TRBJ2-7	.	once	CATSRDSRYEQYF	TGTGCCACCAGCAGAGACAGCCGCTACGAGCAGTACTTC
TRBV29-1	TRBJ1-2	TRBD1	.	CSVTGTGDYGYTF	TGCAGCGTCACCGGGACAGGGGACTATGGCTACACCTTC
TRBV2	TRBJ1-4	.	few	CASSEVSGELFF	TGTGCCAGCAGTGAAGTGTCAGGTGAACTGTTTTTT